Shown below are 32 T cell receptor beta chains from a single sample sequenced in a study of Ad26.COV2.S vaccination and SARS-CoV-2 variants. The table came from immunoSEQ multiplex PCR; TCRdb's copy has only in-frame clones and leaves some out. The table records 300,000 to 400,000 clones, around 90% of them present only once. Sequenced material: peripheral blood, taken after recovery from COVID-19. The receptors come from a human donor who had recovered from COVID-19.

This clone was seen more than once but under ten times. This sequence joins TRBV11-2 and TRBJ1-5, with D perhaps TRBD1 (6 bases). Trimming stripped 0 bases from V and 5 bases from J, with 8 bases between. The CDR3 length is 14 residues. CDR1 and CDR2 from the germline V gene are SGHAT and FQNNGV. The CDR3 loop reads CASSLEGAYQPQHF. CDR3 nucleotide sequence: TGTGCCAGCAGCTTAGAGGGGGCCTATCAGCCCCAGCATTTT.

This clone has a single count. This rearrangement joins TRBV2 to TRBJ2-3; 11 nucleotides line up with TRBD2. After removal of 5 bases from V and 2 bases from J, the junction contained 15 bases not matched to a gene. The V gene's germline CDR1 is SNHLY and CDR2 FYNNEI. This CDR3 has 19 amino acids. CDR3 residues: CASSSTGLASGGPTDTQYF. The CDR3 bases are TGTGCCAGCAGTAGTACGGGGTTGGCTAGCGGGGGGCCCACAGATACGCAGTATTTT.

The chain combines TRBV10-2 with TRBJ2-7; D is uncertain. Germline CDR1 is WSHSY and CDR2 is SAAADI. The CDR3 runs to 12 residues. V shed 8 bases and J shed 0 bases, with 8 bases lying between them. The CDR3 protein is CASRRISYEQYF. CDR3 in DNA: TGCGCCAGCCGCAGGATCTCCTACGAGCAGTACTTC.

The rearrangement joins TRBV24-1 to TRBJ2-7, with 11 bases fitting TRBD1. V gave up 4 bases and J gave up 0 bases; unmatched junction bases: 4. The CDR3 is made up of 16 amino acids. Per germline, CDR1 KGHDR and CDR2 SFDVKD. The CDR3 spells CATSEGGTGGSYEQYF. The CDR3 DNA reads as TGTGCCACCAGTGAGGGTGGGACAGGGGGCTCCTACGAGCAGTACTTC.

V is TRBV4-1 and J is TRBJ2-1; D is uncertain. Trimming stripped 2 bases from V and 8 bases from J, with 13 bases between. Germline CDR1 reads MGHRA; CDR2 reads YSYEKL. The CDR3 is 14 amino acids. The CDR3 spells CASSQPRQRDEQFF. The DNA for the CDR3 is TGCGCCAGCAGCCAACCGCGGCAACGGGATGAGCAGTTCTTC.

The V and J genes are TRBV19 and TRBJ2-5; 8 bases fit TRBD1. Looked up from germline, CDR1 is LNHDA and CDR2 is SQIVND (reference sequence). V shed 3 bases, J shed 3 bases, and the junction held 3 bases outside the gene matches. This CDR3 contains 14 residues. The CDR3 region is CASSIMDREETQYF. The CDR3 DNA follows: TGTGCCAGTAGTATCATGGACAGGGAAGAGACCCAGTACTTC.

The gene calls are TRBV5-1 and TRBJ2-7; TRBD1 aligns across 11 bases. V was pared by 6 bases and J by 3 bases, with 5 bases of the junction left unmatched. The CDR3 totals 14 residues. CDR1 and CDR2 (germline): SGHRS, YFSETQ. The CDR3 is CASTGTGGDYEQYF. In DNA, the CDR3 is TGCGCCAGCACCGGGACAGGGGGAGACTACGAGCAGTACTTC.

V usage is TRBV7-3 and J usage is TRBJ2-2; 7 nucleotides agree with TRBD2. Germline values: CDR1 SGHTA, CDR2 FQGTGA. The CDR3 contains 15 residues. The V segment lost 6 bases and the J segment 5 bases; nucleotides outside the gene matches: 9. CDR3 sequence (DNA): TGTGCCAGCAGTATACCGGGACTACATACCGGGGAGCTGTTTTTT. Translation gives CASSIPGLHTGELFF.

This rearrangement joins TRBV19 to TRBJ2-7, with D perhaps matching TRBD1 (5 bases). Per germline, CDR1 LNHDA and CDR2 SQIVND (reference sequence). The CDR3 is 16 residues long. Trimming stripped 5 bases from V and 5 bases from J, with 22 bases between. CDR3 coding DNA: TGTGCCAGTAGTCCCACCCCCAGGGTTTTAGGCAACGAGCAGTACTTC. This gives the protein CASSPTPRVLGNEQYF.

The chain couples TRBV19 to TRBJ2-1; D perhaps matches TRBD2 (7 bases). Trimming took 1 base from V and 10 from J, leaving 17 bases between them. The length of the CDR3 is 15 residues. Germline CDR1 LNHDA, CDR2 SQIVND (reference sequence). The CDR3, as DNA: TGTGCCAGTAGTATAGTGGCGGGGGCCCCGGGCGAGCAGTTCTTC. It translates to CASSIVAGAPGEQFF.

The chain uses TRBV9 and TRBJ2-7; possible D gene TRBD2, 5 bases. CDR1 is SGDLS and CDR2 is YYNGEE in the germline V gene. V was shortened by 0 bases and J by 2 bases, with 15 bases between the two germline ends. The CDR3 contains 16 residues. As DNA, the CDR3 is TGTGCCAGCAGCGTAGCTGGGAGTGAGGGTACCTACGAGCAGTACTTC. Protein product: CASSVAGSEGTYEQYF.

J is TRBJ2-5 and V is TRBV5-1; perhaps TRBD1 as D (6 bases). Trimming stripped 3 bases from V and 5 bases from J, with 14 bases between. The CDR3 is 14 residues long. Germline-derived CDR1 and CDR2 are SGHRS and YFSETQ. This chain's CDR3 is CASSSQQGSETQYF. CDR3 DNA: TGCGCCAGCAGCTCTCAACAGGGTTCGGAGACCCAGTACTTC.

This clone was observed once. The CDR3 coding sequence is TGTGCCAGCAATGTCCACGGGACAGGGTATGGCTACACCTTC. It encodes CASNVHGTGYGYTF. The chain uses TRBV28 and TRBJ1-2, with 9 bases lining up with TRBD1. The V gene's germline CDR1 is MDHEN and CDR2 SYDVKM. CDR3 size: 14 residues. With 7 bases clipped from V and 5 bases from J, the junction kept 8 bases outside the gene matches.

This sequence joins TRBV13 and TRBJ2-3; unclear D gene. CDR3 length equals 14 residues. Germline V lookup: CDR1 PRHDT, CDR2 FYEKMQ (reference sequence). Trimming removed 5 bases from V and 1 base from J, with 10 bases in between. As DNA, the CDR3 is TGTGCCAGCAGCCCTTGGAAGCGCACAGATACGCAGTATTTT. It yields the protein CASSPWKRTDTQYF. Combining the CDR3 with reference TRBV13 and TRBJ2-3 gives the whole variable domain AAGVIQSPRHLIKEKRETATLKCYPIPRHDTVYWYQQGPGQDPQFLISFYEKMQSDKGSIPDRFSAQQFSDYHSELNMSSLELGDSALYFCASSPWKRTDTQYFGPGTRLTVL.

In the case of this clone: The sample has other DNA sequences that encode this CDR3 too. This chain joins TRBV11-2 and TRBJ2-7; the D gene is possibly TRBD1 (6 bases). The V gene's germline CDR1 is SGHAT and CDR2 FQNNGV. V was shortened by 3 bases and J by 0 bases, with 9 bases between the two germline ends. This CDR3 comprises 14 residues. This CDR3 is CASSLDRTSYEQYF. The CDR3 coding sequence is TGTGCCAGCAGCTTGGACAGAACCTCCTACGAGCAGTACTTC.

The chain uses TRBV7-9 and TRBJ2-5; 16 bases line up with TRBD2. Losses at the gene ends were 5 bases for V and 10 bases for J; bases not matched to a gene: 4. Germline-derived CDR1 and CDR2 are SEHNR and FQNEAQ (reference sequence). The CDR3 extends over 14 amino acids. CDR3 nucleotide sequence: TGTGCCAGCAGCACTGGGACTAGCGGGGGGGACCAGTACTTC. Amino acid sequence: CASSTGTSGGDQYF.

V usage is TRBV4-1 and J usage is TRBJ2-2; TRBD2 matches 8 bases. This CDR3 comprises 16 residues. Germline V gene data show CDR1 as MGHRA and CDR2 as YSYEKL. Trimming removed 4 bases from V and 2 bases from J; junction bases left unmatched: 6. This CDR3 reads CASSPIGGANTGELFF. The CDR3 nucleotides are TGCGCCAGCAGCCCTATCGGGGGGGCCAACACCGGGGAGCTGTTTTTT.

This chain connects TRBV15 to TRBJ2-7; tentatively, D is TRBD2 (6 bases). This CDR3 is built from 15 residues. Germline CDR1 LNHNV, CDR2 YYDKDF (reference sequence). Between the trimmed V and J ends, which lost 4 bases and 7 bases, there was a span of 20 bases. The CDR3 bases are TGTGCCACCAGCATTCTACGGGCGGCGGCGGGGGAGCAGTACTTC. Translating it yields CATSILRAAAGEQYF.

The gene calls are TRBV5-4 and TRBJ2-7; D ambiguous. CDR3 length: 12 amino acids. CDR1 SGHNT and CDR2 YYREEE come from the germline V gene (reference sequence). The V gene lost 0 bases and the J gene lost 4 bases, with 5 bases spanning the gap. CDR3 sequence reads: CASSLVGYEQYF. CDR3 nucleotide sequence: TGTGCCAGCAGCTTGGTGGGATACGAGCAGTACTTC.

The CDR3 loop reads CASSQAFGVEAFF. In nucleotides, the CDR3 is TGTGCCAGCAGCCAAGCTTTCGGAGTTGAAGCTTTCTTT. V gene TRBV14 combines with J gene TRBJ1-1; D remains unclear. V was pared by 1 base and J by 7 bases, with 10 bases between. Germline CDR1 SGHDN, CDR2 FVKESK. The CDR3 length is 13 residues.

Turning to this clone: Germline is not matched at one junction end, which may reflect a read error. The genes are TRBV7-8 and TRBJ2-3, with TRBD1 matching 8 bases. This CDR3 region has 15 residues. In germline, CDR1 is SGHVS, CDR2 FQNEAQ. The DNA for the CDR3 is TGTGCCAGCAGTTTAGACAGGGGACACACAGATACGCAGTATTTT. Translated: CASSLDRGHTDTQYF.

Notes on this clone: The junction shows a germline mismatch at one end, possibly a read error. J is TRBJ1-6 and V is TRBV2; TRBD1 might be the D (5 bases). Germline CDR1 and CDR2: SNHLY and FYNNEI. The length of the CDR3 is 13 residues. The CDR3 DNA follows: TGTGCCAGCAGTGAGCAGGGATATTCACTCCTCCACTTT. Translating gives CASSEQGYSLLHF.

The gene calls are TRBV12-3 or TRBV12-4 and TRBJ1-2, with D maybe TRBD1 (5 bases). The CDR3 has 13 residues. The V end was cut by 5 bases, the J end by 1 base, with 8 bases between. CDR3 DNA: TGTGCCAGCAGTGTACAGGTTAACTATGGCTACACCTTC. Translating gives CASSVQVNYGYTF.

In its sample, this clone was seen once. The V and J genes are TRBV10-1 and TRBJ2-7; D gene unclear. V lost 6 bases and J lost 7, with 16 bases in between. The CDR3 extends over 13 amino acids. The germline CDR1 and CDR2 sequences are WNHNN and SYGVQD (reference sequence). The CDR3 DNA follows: TGCGCCAGCAGCCCCTCAGGCCTAGGTGAGCAGTACTTC. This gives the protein CASSPSGLGEQYF.

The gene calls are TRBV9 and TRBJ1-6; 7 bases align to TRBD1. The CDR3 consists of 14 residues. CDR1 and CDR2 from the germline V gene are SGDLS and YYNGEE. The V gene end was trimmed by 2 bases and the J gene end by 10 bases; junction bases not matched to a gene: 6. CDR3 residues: CASSVSGTASPLHF. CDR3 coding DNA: TGTGCCAGCAGCGTTTCCGGGACAGCATCACCCCTCCACTTT.

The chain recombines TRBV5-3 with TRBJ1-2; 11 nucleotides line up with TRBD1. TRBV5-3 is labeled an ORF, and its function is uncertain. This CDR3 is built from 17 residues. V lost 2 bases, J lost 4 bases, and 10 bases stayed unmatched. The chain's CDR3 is CARSFRDRGKQSYGYTF. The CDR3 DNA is TGTGCCAGAAGCTTCCGGGACAGGGGGAAACAAAGCTATGGCTACACCTTC.

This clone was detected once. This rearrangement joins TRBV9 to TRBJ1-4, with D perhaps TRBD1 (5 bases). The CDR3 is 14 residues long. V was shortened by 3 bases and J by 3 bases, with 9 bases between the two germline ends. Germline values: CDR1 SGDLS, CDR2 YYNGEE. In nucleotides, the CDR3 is TGTGCCAGCAGCGATAGCAGGGCTAATGAAAAACTGTTTTTT. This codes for CASSDSRANEKLFF.

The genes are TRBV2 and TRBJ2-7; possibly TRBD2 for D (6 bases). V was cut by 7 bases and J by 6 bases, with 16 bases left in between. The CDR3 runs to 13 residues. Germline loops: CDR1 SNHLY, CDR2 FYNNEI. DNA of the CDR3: TGTGCCAGCACGGCTGTTGCGGGGAGCGAGCAGTACTTC. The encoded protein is CASTAVAGSEQYF.

The CDR3 loop reads CASSWRGGGGRTDTQYF. In nucleotides, the CDR3 is TGTGCCAGCAGCTGGCGAGGGGGCGGGGGGCGCACAGATACGCAGTATTTT. V gene TRBV11-2 combines with J gene TRBJ2-3; weak D call: TRBD2 (8 bases). V was pared by 4 bases and J by 1 base, with 18 bases between. Germline loops: CDR1 SGHAT, CDR2 FQNNGV. The CDR3 is 17 residues long.

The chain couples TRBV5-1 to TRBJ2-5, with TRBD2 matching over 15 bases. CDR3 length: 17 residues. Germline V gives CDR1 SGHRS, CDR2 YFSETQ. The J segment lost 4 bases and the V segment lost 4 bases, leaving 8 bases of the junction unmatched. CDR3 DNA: TGCGCCAGCAGCCTACGGACTAGCGGGGGGGCCGGAGAGACCCAGTACTTC. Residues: CASSLRTSGGAGETQYF.

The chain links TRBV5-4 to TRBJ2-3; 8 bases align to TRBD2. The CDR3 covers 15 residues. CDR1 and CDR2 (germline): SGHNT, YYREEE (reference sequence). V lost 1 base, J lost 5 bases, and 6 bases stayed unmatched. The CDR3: CASSLSGGPVDTQYF. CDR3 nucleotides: TGTGCCAGCAGCTTGTCGGGGGGGCCCGTAGATACGCAGTATTTT.

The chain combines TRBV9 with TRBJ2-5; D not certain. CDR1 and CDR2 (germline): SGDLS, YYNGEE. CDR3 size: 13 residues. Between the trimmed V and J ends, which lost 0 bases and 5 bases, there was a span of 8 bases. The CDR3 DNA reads TGTGCCAGCAGCGTAGGCCCTGTTGAGACCCAGTACTTC. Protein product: CASSVGPVETQYF.